This T cell receptor (beta chain) was identified in a study of T cell changes during pregnancy in multiple sclerosis. Trimming cost V 5 bases and J 6 bases; bases outside gene matches: 13. The CDR3 totals 17 residues. The germline gives CDR1 SGHVS, CDR2 FNYEAQ. Using immunoSEQ multiplex PCR, the repertoire was profiled, and TCRdb retains in-frame clones only, with some absent. The table has about 61,000 clones, around 89% seen once. Sequencing used peripheral blood, obtained in the first trimester of pregnancy. The sequence derives from a female donor in good health, enrolled as a control in a pregnancy study. The chain has TRBV7-6 and TRBJ2-1; TRBD1 matches 10 bases. The CDR3 here is CASSLTGGSVVSNEQFF. CDR3 nucleotides: TGTGCCAGCAGCCTGACAGGGGGCTCGGTTGTTTCCAATGAGCAGTTCTTC.